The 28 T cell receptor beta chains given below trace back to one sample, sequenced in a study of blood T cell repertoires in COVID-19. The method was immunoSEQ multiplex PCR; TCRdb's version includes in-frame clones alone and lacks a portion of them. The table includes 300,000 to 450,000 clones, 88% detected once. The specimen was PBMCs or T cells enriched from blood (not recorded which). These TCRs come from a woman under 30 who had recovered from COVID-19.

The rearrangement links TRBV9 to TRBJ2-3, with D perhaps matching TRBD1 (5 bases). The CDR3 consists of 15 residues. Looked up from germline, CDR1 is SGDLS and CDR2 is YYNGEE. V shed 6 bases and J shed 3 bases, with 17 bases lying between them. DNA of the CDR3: TGTGCCAGCACGACAGAGCCTCAGGCTACAGATACGCAGTATTTT. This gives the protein CASTTEPQATDTQYF.

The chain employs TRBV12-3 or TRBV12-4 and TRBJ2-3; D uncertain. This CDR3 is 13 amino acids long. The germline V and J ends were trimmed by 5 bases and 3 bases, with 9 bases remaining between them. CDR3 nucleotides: TGTGCCAGCAGTCCCCCCCCAACAGATACGCAGTATTTT. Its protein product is CASSPPPTDTQYF.

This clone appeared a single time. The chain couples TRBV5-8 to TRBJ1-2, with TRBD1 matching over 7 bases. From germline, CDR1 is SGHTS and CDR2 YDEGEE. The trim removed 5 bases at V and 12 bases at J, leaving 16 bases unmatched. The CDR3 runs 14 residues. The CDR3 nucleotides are TGTGCCAGCAGTCGTACAGGGGCCGTGGAGAGTAACACCTTC. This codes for CASSRTGAVESNTF.

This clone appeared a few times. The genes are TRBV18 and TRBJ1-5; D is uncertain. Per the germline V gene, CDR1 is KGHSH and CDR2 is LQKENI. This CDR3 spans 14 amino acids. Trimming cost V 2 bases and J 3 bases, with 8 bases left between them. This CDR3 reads CASSPREINQPQHF. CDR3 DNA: TGTGCCAGCTCACCAAGGGAGATCAATCAGCCCCAGCATTTT.

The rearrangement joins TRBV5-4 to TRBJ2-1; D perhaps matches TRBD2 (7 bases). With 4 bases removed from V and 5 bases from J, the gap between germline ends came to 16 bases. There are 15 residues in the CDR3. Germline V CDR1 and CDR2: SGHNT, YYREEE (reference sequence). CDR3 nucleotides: TGTGCCAGCAGCAGGCGGGGGCCTGACGACAATGAGCAGTTCTTC. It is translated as CASSRRGPDDNEQFF.

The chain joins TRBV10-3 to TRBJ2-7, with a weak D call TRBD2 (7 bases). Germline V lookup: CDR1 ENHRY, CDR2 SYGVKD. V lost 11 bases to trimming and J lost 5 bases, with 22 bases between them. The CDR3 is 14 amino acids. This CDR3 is CASQRGALKDEQYF. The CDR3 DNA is TGTGCCTCCCAACGGGGGGCATTAAAGGACGAGCAGTACTTC.

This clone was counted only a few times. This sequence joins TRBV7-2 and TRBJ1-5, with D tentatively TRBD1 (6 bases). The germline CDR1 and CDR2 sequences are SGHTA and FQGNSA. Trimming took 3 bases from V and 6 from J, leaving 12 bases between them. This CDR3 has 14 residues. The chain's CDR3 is CASSFLQGGQPQHF. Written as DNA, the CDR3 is TGTGCCAGCAGCTTTCTACAGGGCGGTCAGCCCCAGCATTTT.

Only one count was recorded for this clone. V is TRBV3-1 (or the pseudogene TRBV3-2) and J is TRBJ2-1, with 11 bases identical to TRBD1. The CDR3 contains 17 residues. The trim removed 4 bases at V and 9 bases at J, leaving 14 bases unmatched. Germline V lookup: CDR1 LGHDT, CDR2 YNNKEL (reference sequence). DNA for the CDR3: TGTGCCAGCAGCCTCCTCTCCTTGGGACAGGGGGTGAGTGAGCAGTTCTTC. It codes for CASSLLSLGQGVSEQFF.

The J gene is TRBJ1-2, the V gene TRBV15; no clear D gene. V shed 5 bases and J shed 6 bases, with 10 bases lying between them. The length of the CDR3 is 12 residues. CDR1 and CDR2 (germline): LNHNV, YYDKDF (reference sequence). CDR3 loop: CATSPSFNGYTF. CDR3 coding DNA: TGTGCCACCAGCCCCTCCTTTAATGGCTACACCTTC. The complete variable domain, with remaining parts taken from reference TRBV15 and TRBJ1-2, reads DAMVIQNPRYQVTQFGKPVTLSCSQTLNHNVMYWYQQKSSQAPKLLFHYYDKDFNNEADTPDNFQSRRPNTSFCFLDIRSPGLGDTAMYLCATSPSFNGYTFGSGTRLTVV.

The CDR3 loop is CASSLAFGRLYGNTIYF. The DNA of the CDR3 is TGTGCCAGCAGCTTAGCGTTTGGCAGGCTGTACGGAAACACCATATATTTT. V and J are TRBV7-2 and TRBJ1-3; D call uncertain. Germline V gene data show CDR1 as SGHTA and CDR2 as FQGNSA. The CDR3 has 17 residues. Trimming shortened V by 0 bases and J by 4 bases, and 16 bases separated the two germline ends.

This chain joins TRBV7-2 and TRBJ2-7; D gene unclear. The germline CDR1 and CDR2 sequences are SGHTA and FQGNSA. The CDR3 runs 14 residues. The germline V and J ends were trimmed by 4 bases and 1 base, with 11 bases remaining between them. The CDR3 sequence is CASSSNQVSYEQYF. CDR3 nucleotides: TGTGCCAGCAGCTCAAATCAGGTGTCCTACGAGCAGTACTTC.

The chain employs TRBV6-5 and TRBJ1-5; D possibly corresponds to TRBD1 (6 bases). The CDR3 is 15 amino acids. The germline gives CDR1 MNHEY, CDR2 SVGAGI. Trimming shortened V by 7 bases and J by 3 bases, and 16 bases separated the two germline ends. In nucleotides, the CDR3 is TGTGCCAGCAATGTCTTTGGGACATTCAATCAGCCCCAGCATTTT. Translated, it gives CASNVFGTFNQPQHF.

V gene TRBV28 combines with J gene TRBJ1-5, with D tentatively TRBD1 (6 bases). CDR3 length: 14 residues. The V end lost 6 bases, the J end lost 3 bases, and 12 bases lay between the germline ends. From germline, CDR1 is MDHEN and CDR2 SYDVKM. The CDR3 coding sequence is TGTGCCAGCAGCCACAGGGTCCCCAATCAGCCCCAGCATTTT. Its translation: CASSHRVPNQPQHF.

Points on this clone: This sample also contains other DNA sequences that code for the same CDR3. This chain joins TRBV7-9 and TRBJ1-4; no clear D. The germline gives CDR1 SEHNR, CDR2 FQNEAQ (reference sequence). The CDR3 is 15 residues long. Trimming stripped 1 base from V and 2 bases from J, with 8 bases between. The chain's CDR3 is CASSLETGTNEKLFF. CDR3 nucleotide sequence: TGTGCCAGCAGCTTAGAGACCGGGACTAATGAAAAACTGTTTTTT.

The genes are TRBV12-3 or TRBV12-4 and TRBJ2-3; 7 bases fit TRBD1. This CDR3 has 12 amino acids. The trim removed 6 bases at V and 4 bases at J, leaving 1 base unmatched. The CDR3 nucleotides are TGTGCCAGCAGCACAGGGGCAGATACGCAGTATTTT. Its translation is CASSTGADTQYF.

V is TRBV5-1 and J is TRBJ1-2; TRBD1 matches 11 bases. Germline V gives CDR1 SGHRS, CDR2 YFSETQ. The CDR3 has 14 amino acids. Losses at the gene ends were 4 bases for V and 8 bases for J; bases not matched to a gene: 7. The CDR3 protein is CASSIRTGGDGYTF. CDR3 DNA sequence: TGCGCCAGCAGCATAAGGACAGGGGGCGACGGCTACACCTTC.

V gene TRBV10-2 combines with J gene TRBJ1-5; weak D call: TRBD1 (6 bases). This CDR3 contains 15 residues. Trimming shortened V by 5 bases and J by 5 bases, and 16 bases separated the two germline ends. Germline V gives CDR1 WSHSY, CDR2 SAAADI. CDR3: CASSRGVQGYQPQHF. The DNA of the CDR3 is TGCGCCAGCAGTAGGGGCGTCCAGGGGTATCAGCCCCAGCATTTT.

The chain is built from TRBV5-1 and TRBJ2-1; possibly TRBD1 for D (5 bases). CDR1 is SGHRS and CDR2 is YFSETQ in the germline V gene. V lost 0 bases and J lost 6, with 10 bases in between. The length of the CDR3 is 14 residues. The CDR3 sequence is CASSLAGSVNEQFF. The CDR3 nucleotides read TGCGCCAGCAGCTTGGCAGGGTCGGTCAATGAGCAGTTCTTC. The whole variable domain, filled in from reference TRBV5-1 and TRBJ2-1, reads KAGVTQTPRYLIKTRGQQVTLSCSPISGHRSVSWYQQTPGQGLQFLFEYFSETQRNKGNFPGRFSGRQFSNSRSEMNVSTLELGDSALYLCASSLAGSVNEQFFGPGTRLTVL.

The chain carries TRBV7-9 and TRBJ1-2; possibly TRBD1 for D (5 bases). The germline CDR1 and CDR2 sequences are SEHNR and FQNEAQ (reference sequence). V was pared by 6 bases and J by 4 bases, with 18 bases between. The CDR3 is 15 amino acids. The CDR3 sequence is CASRPGQSRVYGYTF. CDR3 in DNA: TGTGCCAGCAGACCAGGACAAAGTCGGGTCTATGGCTACACCTTC. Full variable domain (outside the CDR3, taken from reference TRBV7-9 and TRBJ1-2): DTGVSQNPRHKITKRGQNVTFRCDPISEHNRLYWYRQTLGQGPEFLTYFQNEAQLEKSRLLSDRFSAERPKGSFSTLEIQRTEQGDSAMYLCASRPGQSRVYGYTFGSGTRLTVV.

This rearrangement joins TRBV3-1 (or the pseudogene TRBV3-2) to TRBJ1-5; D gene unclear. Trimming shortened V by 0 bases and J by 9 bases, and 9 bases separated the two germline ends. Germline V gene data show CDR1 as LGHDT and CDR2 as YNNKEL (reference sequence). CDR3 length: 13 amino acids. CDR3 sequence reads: CASSQDLSRPQHF. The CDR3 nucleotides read TGTGCCAGCAGCCAAGATCTATCTCGGCCCCAGCATTTT.

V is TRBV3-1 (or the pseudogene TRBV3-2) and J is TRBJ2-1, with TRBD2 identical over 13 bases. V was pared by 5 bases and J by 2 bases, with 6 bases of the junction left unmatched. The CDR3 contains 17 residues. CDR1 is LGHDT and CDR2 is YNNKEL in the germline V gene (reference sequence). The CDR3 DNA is TGTGCCAGCAGCATTCAGGGACTAGCGGGGCCCTACAATGAGCAGTTCTTC. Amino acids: CASSIQGLAGPYNEQFF.

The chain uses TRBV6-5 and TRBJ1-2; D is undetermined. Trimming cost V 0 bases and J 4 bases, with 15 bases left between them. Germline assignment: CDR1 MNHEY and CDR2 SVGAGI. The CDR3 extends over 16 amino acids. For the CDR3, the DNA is TGTGCCAGCAGTTACTCCGGCTATGCGGGAGGCTATGGCTACACCTTC. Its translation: CASSYSGYAGGYGYTF.

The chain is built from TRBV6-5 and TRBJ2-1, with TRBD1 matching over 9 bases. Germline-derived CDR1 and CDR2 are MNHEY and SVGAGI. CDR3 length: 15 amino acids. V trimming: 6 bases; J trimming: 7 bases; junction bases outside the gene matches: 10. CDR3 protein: CASSPGTGSLNEQFF. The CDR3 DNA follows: TGTGCCAGCAGCCCCGGGACAGGGTCATTGAATGAGCAGTTCTTC.

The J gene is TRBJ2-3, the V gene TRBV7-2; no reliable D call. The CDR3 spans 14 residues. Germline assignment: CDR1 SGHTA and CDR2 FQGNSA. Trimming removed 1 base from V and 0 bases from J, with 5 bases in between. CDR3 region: CASSLVTSTDTQYF. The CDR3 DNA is TGTGCCAGCAGCTTAGTTACTAGCACAGATACGCAGTATTTT.

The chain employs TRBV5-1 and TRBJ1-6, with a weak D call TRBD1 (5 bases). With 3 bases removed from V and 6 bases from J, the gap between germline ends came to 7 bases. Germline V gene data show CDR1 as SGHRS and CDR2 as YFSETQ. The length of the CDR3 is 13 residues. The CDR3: CASSSGGNSPLHF. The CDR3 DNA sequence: TGCGCCAGCAGCTCCGGGGGTAATTCACCCCTCCACTTT.

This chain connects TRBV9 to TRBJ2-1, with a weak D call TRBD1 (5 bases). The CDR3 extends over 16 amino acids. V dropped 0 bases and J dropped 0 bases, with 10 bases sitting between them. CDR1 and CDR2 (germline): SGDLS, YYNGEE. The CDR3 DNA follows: TGTGCCAGCAGCGTAGAGGGGTCGATCTCCTACAATGAGCAGTTCTTC. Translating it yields CASSVEGSISYNEQFF. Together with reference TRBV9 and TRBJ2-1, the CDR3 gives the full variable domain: DSGVTQTPKHLITATGQRVTLRCSPRSGDLSVYWYQQSLDQGLQFLIQYYNGEERAKGNILERFSAQQFPDLHSELNLSSLELGDSALYFCASSVEGSISYNEQFFGPGTRLTVL.

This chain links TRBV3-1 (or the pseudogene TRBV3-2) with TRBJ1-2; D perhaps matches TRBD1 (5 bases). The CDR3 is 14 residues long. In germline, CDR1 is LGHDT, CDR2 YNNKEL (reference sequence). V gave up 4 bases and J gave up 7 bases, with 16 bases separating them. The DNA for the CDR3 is TGTGCCAGCAGCCCGAGCGGGGGGAAAGGTGGCTACACCTTC. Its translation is CASSPSGGKGGYTF.

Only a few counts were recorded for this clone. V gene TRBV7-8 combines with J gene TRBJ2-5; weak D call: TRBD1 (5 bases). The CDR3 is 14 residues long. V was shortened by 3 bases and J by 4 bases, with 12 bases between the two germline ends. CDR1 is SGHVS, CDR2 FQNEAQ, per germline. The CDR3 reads CASSFQGTGETQYF. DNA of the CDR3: TGTGCCAGCAGCTTTCAGGGTACCGGAGAGACCCAGTACTTC.